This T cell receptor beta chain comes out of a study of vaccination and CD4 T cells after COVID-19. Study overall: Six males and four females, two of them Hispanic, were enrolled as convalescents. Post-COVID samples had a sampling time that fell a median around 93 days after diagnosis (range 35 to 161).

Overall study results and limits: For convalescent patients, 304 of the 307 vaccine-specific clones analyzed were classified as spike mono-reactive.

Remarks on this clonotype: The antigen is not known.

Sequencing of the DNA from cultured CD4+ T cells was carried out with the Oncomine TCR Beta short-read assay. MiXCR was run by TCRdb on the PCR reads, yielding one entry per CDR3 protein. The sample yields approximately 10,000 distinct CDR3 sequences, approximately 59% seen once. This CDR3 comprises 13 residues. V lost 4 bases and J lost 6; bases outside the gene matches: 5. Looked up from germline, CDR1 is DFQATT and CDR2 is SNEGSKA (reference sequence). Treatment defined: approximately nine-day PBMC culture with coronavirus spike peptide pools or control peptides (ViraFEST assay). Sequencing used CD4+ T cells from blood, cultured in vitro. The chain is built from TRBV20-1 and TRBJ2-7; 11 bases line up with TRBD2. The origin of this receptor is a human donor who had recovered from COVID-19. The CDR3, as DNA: TGCAGTGCTACGACTAGCGGGACCTTCGAGCAGTACTTC. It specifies CSATTSGTFEQYF.